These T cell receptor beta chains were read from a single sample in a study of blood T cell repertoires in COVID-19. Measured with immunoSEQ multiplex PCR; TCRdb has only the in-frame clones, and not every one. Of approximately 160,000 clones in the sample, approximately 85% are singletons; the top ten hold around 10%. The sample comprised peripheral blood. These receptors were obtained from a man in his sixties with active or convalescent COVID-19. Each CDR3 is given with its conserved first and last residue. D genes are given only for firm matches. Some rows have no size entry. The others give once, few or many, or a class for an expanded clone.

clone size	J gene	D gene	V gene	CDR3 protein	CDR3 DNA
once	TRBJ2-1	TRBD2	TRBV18	CASFAAGAFYNEQFF	TGTGCCAGCTTCGCAGCGGGGGCCTTCTACAATGAGCAGTTCTTC
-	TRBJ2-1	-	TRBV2	CASRADNEQFF	TGTGCCAGCCGCGCTGACAATGAGCAGTTCTTC
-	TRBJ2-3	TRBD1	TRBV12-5	CASGLDPTGPDTQYF	TGTGCTAGTGGTTTGGACCCGACAGGGCCAGATACGCAGTATTTT
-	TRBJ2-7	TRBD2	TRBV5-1	CASSGHHSYEQYF	TGCGCCAGTAGCGGGCACCACTCCTACGAGCAGTACTTC
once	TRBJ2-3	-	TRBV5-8	CASSLAGTDTQYF	TGTGCCAGCAGCTTGGCGGGAACAGATACGCAGTATTTT
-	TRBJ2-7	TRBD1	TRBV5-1	CASSPRGQGYAYEQYF	TGCGCCAGCAGCCCAAGGGGACAGGGGTACGCCTACGAGCAGTACTTC
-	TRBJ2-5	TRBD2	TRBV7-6	CASSLLRRELRETQYF	TGTGCCAGCAGCTTACTACGGCGGGAGCTCCGCGAGACCCAGTACTTC
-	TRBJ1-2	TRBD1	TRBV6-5	CASSLDRGANYGYTF	TGTGCCAGCAGCCTTGACAGGGGCGCTAACTATGGCTACACCTTC
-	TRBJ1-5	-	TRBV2	CASSEEGLSNQPQHF	TGTGCCAGCAGTGAGGAGGGACTAAGCAATCAGCCCCAGCATTTT
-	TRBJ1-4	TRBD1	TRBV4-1	CASSQAGQQPRGEKLFF	TGCGCCAGCAGCCAAGCGGGACAGCAGCCGAGGGGGGAAAAACTGTTTTTT
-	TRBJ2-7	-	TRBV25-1	CASRPDSYYEQYF	TGTGCCAGCAGACCAGACAGTTACTACGAGCAGTACTTC
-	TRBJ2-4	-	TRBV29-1	CSVGELAKNIQYF	TGCAGCGTTGGTGAGCTAGCCAAAAACATTCAGTACTTC